The 21 T cell receptor beta chains in this list originate from one sample, sequenced in a study of beta chain features in type 1 diabetes. The isolated RNA, all of it, was reverse transcribed, so expressed TCRB transcripts were what got sequenced. The assay was immunoSEQ multiplex PCR, and TCRdb's table has in-frame clones only and misses some. The top ten clones hold under 0.04% of a sample with under 450,000 clones, approximately 13% of them seen once. Sequenced material: naive CD4+ T cells from blood. All receptors derive from a young man in good health.

This clone was counted only a few times. The chain employs TRBV11-3 and TRBJ2-7, with 10 bases lining up with TRBD1. Germline CDR1 reads SGHNT; CDR2 reads YENEEA. V shed 5 bases, J shed 4 bases, and the junction held 8 bases outside the gene matches. CDR3 length: 15 amino acids. The CDR3 bases are TGTGCCAGCAGCCCCCGGGACAGGGGAAAATACGAGCAGTACTTC. Translation gives CASSPRDRGKYEQYF.

J is TRBJ2-7 and V is TRBV5-1; 7 bases fit TRBD1. Germline V lookup: CDR1 SGHRS, CDR2 YFSETQ. Trimming at V came to 2 bases and at J to 3 bases, leaving 2 bases not matched to a gene. There are 13 residues in the CDR3. The CDR3 is CASSFQGVYEQYF. CDR3 DNA: TGCGCCAGCAGCTTTCAGGGGGTCTACGAGCAGTACTTC.

This clone has a handful of counts. V usage is TRBV19 and J usage is TRBJ2-3, with D unresolved. This CDR3 has 16 amino acids. Germline CDR1 is LNHDA and CDR2 is SQIVND (reference sequence). The V end was cut by 2 bases, the J end by 2 bases, with 14 bases between. CDR3 nucleotide sequence: TGTGCCAGTAGTATATTGCCGGGTAGCCTCACAGATACGCAGTATTTT. Protein: CASSILPGSLTDTQYF.

The chain recombines TRBV9 with TRBJ2-5; 7 nucleotides line up with TRBD2. The CDR3 length is 15 residues. Germline V CDR1 and CDR2: SGDLS, YYNGEE. V gave up 0 bases and J gave up 2 bases; unmatched junction bases: 4. Here the CDR3 reads CASSVELAAQETQYF. The CDR3 nucleotides read TGTGCCAGCAGCGTAGAGCTAGCGGCGCAAGAGACCCAGTACTTC.

This clone has more than one count but fewer than ten. The J gene is TRBJ2-2, the V gene TRBV7-9; D call uncertain. The germline V and J ends were trimmed by 7 bases and 6 bases, with 15 bases remaining between them. Per germline, CDR1 SEHNR and CDR2 FQNEAQ (reference sequence). CDR3 length: 14 residues. CDR3 amino acids: CASITSSSPGELFF. The CDR3 region has the DNA TGTGCCAGCATAACAAGTTCGAGTCCCGGGGAGCTGTTTTTT.

The chain joins TRBV15 to TRBJ1-2, with 7 positions matching TRBD1. The CDR3 totals 14 residues. The ends lost 4 bases at V and 3 bases at J; junction bases unmatched: 5. Germline V gene lookup returns CDR1 LNHNV and CDR2 YYDKDF (reference sequence). In DNA form, the CDR3 reads TGTGCCACCAGCACTAATCAGGGGGACTATGGCTACACCTTC. Translated: CATSTNQGDYGYTF.

This clone has a single count. The rearrangement uses TRBV9 and TRBJ2-1, with TRBD2 matching over 7 bases. J gave up 4 bases and V 0 bases, and 13 bases lay outside the gene matches. Germline V gene data show CDR1 as SGDLS and CDR2 as YYNGEE. This CDR3 has 18 amino acids. The CDR3 sequence is CASSVDRTSLGRYNEQFF. CDR3 nucleotide sequence: TGTGCCAGCAGCGTAGACCGGACTAGTTTGGGTAGATACAATGAGCAGTTCTTC.

The rearrangement links TRBV29-1 to TRBJ1-1; D ambiguous. The CDR3 consists of 10 residues. V lost 5 bases to trimming and J lost 6 bases, with 7 bases between them. Germline CDR1 SQVTM, CDR2 ANQGSEA. In DNA, the CDR3 is TGCAGCGTTTCGCACTCTGAAGCTTTCTTT. Translated, it gives CSVSHSEAFF.

About this clone: Other DNA sequences in the same sample also yield this CDR3. DNA for the CDR3: TGTGCCAGCAGCGTAGCTGGTAATGAGCAGTTCTTC. Translating it yields CASSVAGNEQFF. V and J are TRBV9 and TRBJ2-1; D is unclear. Germline assignment: CDR1 SGDLS and CDR2 YYNGEE. The ends were cut back, 0 bases at V and 7 bases at J, with 5 bases in the middle. The CDR3 sequence is 12 residues long.

This clone was recorded a few times. J is TRBJ2-5 and V is TRBV9; 8 bases match TRBD2. Germline lookup yields CDR1 SGDLS and CDR2 YYNGEE. Trimming at V came to 4 bases and at J to 0 bases, leaving 17 bases not matched to a gene. This CDR3 spans 19 amino acids. CDR3 DNA: TGTGCCAGCAGCATTCGACCGACTAGCGAGGAAAGATACCAAGAGACCCAGTACTTC. Amino acids: CASSIRPTSEERYQETQYF.

The chain couples TRBV7-2 to TRBJ1-1; TRBD1 matches 7 bases. The CDR3 has 13 residues. V shed 4 bases and J 9 bases; nucleotides not matched to a gene: 8. Germline CDR1 is SGHTA and CDR2 is FQGNSA. This CDR3 is CASSSGQTMKAFF. The CDR3 DNA follows: TGTGCCAGCAGCTCGGGACAGACTATGAAAGCTTTCTTT. The whole variable domain, filled in from reference TRBV7-2 and TRBJ1-1, reads GAGVSQSPSNKVTEKGKDVELRCDPISGHTALYWYRQSLGQGLEFLIYFQGNSAPDKSGLPSDRFSAERTGGSVSTLTIQRTQQEDSAVYLCASSSGQTMKAFFGQGTRLTVV.

In this sample, this clone turned up a few times. The chain links TRBV5-1 to TRBJ2-5; TRBD1 might be the D (6 bases). Germline assignment: CDR1 SGHRS and CDR2 YFSETQ. Deletions cut 4 bases from V and 5 bases from J, with 15 bases between. There are 14 residues in the CDR3. As DNA, the CDR3 is TGCGCCAGCAGCACCCAGGACAGCCGGGAGACCCAGTACTTC. It is translated as CASSTQDSRETQYF.

This clone has just a few counts. The V call is TRBV7-9, the J call TRBJ2-3; D gene uncertain. This CDR3 spans 15 amino acids. The germline V gene encodes CDR1 SEHNR and CDR2 FQNEAQ (reference sequence). Trimming shortened V by 5 bases and J by 1 base, and 13 bases separated the two germline ends. Here the CDR3 DNA reads TGTGCCAGCAGCCCTAAACAATTCCGCACAGATACGCAGTATTTT. Its translation is CASSPKQFRTDTQYF.

The V call is TRBV6-5, the J call TRBJ2-7; weak D call: TRBD2 (5 bases). The CDR3 consists of 15 residues. CDR1 MNHEY and CDR2 SVGAGI come from the germline V gene. The V and J ends lost 4 bases and 2 bases respectively, with 15 bases between them. CDR3 DNA: TGTGCCAGCAGTTCTAGCTGGGAACGAACCTACGAGCAGTACGTC. Protein: CASSSSWERTYEQYV.

This clone was picked up a small number of times. The V gene is TRBV11-2, the J gene TRBJ2-2; the D is unclear. V lost 2 bases, J lost 7 bases, and 8 bases lay in between. CDR3 length: 13 amino acids. Germline V gene data show CDR1 as SGHAT and CDR2 as FQNNGV. CDR3 coding DNA: TGTGCCAGCAGCTTAAACCCCAGCGGGGAGCTGTTTTTT. Translation: CASSLNPSGELFF.

The chain couples TRBV5-1 to TRBJ1-1; D gene ambiguous. Germline V gives CDR1 SGHRS, CDR2 YFSETQ. This CDR3 contains 11 residues. V lost 0 bases, J lost 7 bases, and 4 bases lay in between. The CDR3 DNA reads as TGCGCCAGCAGCTTGGAGGGTGAAGCTTTCTTT. It yields the protein CASSLEGEAFF.

This clone has just a few counts. This chain uses TRBV11-2 with TRBJ2-3; D is possibly TRBD1 or TRBD2 (5 bases each). CDR1 is SGHAT and CDR2 is FQNNGV in the germline V gene. There are 16 residues in the CDR3. The germline V and J ends were trimmed by 2 bases and 4 bases, with 16 bases remaining between them. CDR3 protein: CASSLLRGSISDTQYF. CDR3 bases: TGTGCCAGCAGCTTATTGAGGGGTTCTATCTCAGATACGCAGTATTTT. The full variable domain, its missing parts supplied by reference TRBV11-2 and TRBJ2-3, is EAGVAQSPRYKIIEKRQSVAFWCNPISGHATLYWYQQILGQGPKLLIQFQNNGVVDDSQLPKDRFSAERLKGVDSTLKIQPAKLEDSAVYLCASSLLRGSISDTQYFGPGTRLTVL.

This clone has just a few counts. V gene TRBV7-2 combines with J gene TRBJ2-7; 10 bases align to TRBD2. V was clipped by 4 bases and J by 4 bases; unmatched bases: 10. The CDR3 has 16 residues. Germline CDR1 and CDR2: SGHTA and FQGNSA. The CDR3 loop is CASSSSLSGGRYEQYF. The CDR3 DNA is TGTGCCAGCAGCTCATCGCTTAGCGGGGGGAGGTACGAGCAGTACTTC.

The sample holds a few counts of this clone. The rearrangement links TRBV7-2 to TRBJ2-5, with 7 bases aligning to TRBD2. The CDR3 is 15 amino acids. Germline V gene lookup returns CDR1 SGHTA and CDR2 FQGNSA. V was pared by 1 base and J by 2 bases, with 4 bases of the junction left unmatched. Here the CDR3 reads CASSLEPSGQETQYF. The CDR3 bases are TGTGCCAGCAGCTTAGAACCTAGCGGACAAGAGACCCAGTACTTC.

The chain joins TRBV10-3 to TRBJ1-2; D possibly corresponds to TRBD1 (6 bases). The V end was cut by 3 bases, the J end by 1 base, with 12 bases between. The CDR3 is 15 amino acids. CDR1 is ENHRY, CDR2 SYGVKD, per germline. The CDR3 nucleotides read TGTGCCATCAGTGAAAACAGGGTTGGTAACTATGGCTACACCTTC. Translated: CAISENRVGNYGYTF.

CDR3 sequence reads: CASSPRLDSVPGYF. The CDR3 nucleotides read TGTGCCAGCAGCCCCCGACTAGATTCAGTTCCCGGGTATTTT. The genes are TRBV9 and TRBJ2-3, with D possibly being TRBD2 (6 bases). Trimming shortened V by 4 bases and J by 14 bases, and 23 bases separated the two germline ends. The CDR3 loop spans 14 amino acids. The germline CDR1 and CDR2 sequences are SGDLS and YYNGEE.